The next 32 T cell receptor beta chains were all read from a single sample in a study of T cell responses to AZD1222 COVID-19 vaccine. Only in-frame clones appear in the TCRdb table, and some are missing; sequencing was by immunoSEQ multiplex PCR. Among 110,000 to 150,000 clones, 90% to 95% were seen once, and the ten largest hold roughly 3.7%. Here the sequenced sample was peripheral blood, taken on day 0 of AZD1222 vaccination. These receptors were collected from an adult in good health.

The chain uses TRBV7-2 and TRBJ1-2; D may be TRBD1 (5 bases). Germline V gives CDR1 SGHTA, CDR2 FQGNSA. V was trimmed by 1 base and J by 4 bases, leaving 16 bases between them. This CDR3 spans 16 amino acids. DNA of the CDR3: TGTGCCAGCAGCTTAGTTCCGAGGCAGGGCGGCTATGGCTACACCTTC. This codes for CASSLVPRQGGYGYTF. Drawing the rest from reference TRBV7-2 and TRBJ1-2, the complete variable domain is GAGVSQSPSNKVTEKGKDVELRCDPISGHTALYWYRQSLGQGLEFLIYFQGNSAPDKSGLPSDRFSAERTGGSVSTLTIQRTQQEDSAVYLCASSLVPRQGGYGYTFGSGTRLTVV.

The chain is built from TRBV19 and TRBJ2-2, with a weak D call TRBD1 (6 bases). Germline CDR1 LNHDA, CDR2 SQIVND (reference sequence). Between the trimmed V and J ends, which lost 5 bases and 7 bases, there was a span of 17 bases. The CDR3 spans 15 residues. CDR3 nucleotide sequence: TGTGCCAGTAGTGGCACGAGGACAGCTGGCGGGGAGCTGTTTTTT. Its protein is CASSGTRTAGGELFF.

The chain joins TRBV19 to TRBJ1-1; D is possibly TRBD1 (6 bases). This CDR3 is built from 13 residues. Deletions cut 9 bases from V and 5 bases from J, with 16 bases between. Germline V gene data show CDR1 as LNHDA and CDR2 as SQIVND (reference sequence). CDR3 amino acids: CASRDRLWTEAFF. The DNA of the CDR3 is TGTGCCAGCCGAGACAGGTTGTGGACTGAAGCTTTCTTT.

This clone was observed a single time. The chain is built from TRBV6-2 or TRBV6-3 and TRBJ1-2; 9 positions agree with TRBD1. The CDR3 runs 16 residues. V lost 5 bases to trimming and J lost 6 bases; unmatched junction nucleotides: 13. CDR1 and CDR2 from the germline V gene are MNHEY and SVGEGT. The chain's CDR3 is CASSDRGVPLRDGYTF. CDR3 nucleotides: TGTGCCAGCAGTGACAGGGGGGTGCCGCTCAGGGATGGCTACACCTTC.

The chain has TRBV19 and TRBJ1-5, with TRBD1 identical over 7 bases. CDR3 length: 13 amino acids. Germline CDR1 LNHDA, CDR2 SQIVND (reference sequence). The V segment lost 7 bases and the J segment 5 bases; nucleotides outside the gene matches: 5. The chain's CDR3 is CASKTGTDQPQHF. CDR3 DNA sequence: TGTGCCAGTAAAACAGGGACAGATCAGCCCCAGCATTTT.

This clone came up once. The chain employs TRBV19 and TRBJ2-1; possibly TRBD1 or TRBD2 for D (7 bases each). This CDR3 has 13 residues. V lost 4 bases, J lost 8 bases, and 12 bases lay in between. Germline-derived CDR1 and CDR2 are LNHDA and SQIVND (reference sequence). CDR3 bases: TGTGCCAGTAGTAGACAGGGAGGGGATGAGCAGTTCTTC. Translating it yields CASSRQGGDEQFF.

CDR3 in DNA: TGTGCCACCATCCCCTTTAGGTGGTTTTGTTCAGTTTGGGCCGAACCGTACCAAGAGACCCAGTACTTC. Translation: CATIPFRWFCSVWAEPYQETQYF. The chain has TRBV24-1 and TRBJ2-5; no clear D. The CDR3 runs to 23 residues. The V gene lost 8 bases and the J gene lost 0 bases, with 39 bases spanning the gap. Germline CDR1 is KGHDR and CDR2 is SFDVKD.

V is TRBV18 and J is TRBJ1-6, with D perhaps matching TRBD1 (6 bases). The CDR3 runs 14 residues. Germline values: CDR1 KGHSH, CDR2 LQKENI. V shed 3 bases and J shed 7 bases, with 10 bases lying between them. This chain's CDR3 is CASSPGQGNSPLHF. The CDR3, as DNA: TGTGCCAGCTCACCCGGCCAGGGGAATTCACCCCTCCACTTT.

V usage is TRBV12-3 or TRBV12-4 and J usage is TRBJ1-2; D possibly corresponds to TRBD1 (5 bases). The CDR3 totals 12 residues. V was pared by 4 bases and J by 8 bases, with 11 bases between. For the CDR3, the DNA is TGTGCCAGCAGTTCCCGGGGGTGGGGCTACACCTTC. Protein: CASSSRGWGYTF.

The chain combines TRBV28 with TRBJ2-7; D unresolved. From germline, CDR1 is MDHEN and CDR2 SYDVKM. The ends were cut back, 8 bases at V and 4 bases at J, with 21 bases in the middle. The CDR3 spans 15 residues. CDR3 amino acids: CASSLRGDVGYEQYF. The CDR3 DNA reads as TGTGCCAGCTCCCTCCGAGGCGATGTCGGGTACGAGCAGTACTTC.

The chain combines TRBV7-2 with TRBJ2-7; TRBD2 matches 11 bases. CDR3 length: 16 residues. With V trimmed by 5 bases and J by 0 bases, 6 bases remained unmatched. Germline CDR1 SGHTA, CDR2 FQGNSA. CDR3 protein: CASSHDSGGGSYEQYF. CDR3 nucleotide sequence: TGTGCCAGCAGCCACGATAGCGGGGGGGGCTCCTACGAGCAGTACTTC.

V and J are TRBV14 and TRBJ1-2, with 8 bases aligning to TRBD1. Germline V gene lookup returns CDR1 SGHDN and CDR2 FVKESK. CDR3 length: 13 residues. V dropped 4 bases and J dropped 7; count of bases not matched to a gene: 5. The CDR3 coding sequence is TGTGCCAGCAGCCGAGGACAGGGCCGTGGCTACACCTTC. This translates into CASSRGQGRGYTF. Looking up the rest from reference TRBV14 and TRBJ1-2 gives the full variable domain: EAGVTQFPSHSVIEKGQTVTLRCDPISGHDNLYWYRRVMGKEIKFLLHFVKESKQDESGMPNNRFLAERTGGTYSTLKVQPAELEDSGVYFCASSRGQGRGYTFGSGTRLTVV.

The chain carries TRBV6-1 and TRBJ2-5, with a tentative D call TRBD1 (8 bases). Trimming stripped 1 base from V and 5 bases from J, with 14 bases between. Germline V gene data show CDR1 as MNHNS and CDR2 as SASEGT. The CDR3 has 15 residues. In nucleotides, the CDR3 is TGTGCCAGCAGTGAAGGACAGGGGAGGGCGGAGACCCAGTACTTC. Translation: CASSEGQGRAETQYF.

The gene calls are TRBV2 and TRBJ2-2; 16 bases fit TRBD2. The CDR3 length is 18 residues. The junction had 6 bases not matched to a gene; V was cut back by 8 bases and J by 0 bases. Germline V lookup: CDR1 SNHLY, CDR2 FYNNEI. In nucleotides, the CDR3 is TGTGCCAGCCGACCGGGACTAGCGGGAGGGCCGAACACCGGGGAGCTGTTTTTT. The encoded protein is CASRPGLAGGPNTGELFF.

V and J are TRBV19 and TRBJ2-1, with D perhaps matching TRBD2 (6 bases). The CDR3 has 12 residues. V was shortened by 7 bases and J by 5 bases, with 9 bases between the two germline ends. Per the germline V gene, CDR1 is LNHDA and CDR2 is SQIVND (reference sequence). The CDR3 is CASIGGDNEQFF. CDR3 DNA: TGTGCCAGTATAGGCGGGGACAATGAGCAGTTCTTC.

This chain uses TRBV5-1 with TRBJ1-1; D unresolved. The germline CDR1 and CDR2 sequences are SGHRS and YFSETQ. This CDR3 has 16 residues. Trimming took off 0 bases at V and 0 bases at J, with 12 bases between the two ends. The CDR3 is CASSLVGLALNTEAFF. DNA for the CDR3: TGCGCCAGCAGCTTGGTTGGGCTGGCCCTGAACACTGAAGCTTTCTTT.

V is TRBV15 and J is TRBJ1-5, with D possibly matching TRBD1 (6 bases). The CDR3 sequence is 16 residues long. In germline, CDR1 is LNHNV, CDR2 YYDKDF (reference sequence). The V gene lost 0 bases and the J gene lost 5 bases, with 14 bases spanning the gap. For the CDR3, the DNA is TGTGCCACCAGCAGAGATGGGGGCGCGAGCTATCAGCCCCAGCATTTT. It translates to CATSRDGGASYQPQHF.

The CDR3 coding sequence is TGTGCCAGCAGCTTGGAAATAGCGGGAGCGGCCGGGGAGCTGTTTTTT. Translated: CASSLEIAGAAGELFF. The V and J genes are TRBV5-6 and TRBJ2-2; 9 nucleotides align to TRBD2. With 0 bases clipped from V and 6 bases from J, the junction kept 6 bases outside the gene matches. Germline CDR1 is SGHDT and CDR2 is YYEEEE. The CDR3 extends over 16 amino acids.

V and J are TRBV28 and TRBJ2-7, with TRBD1 identical over 8 bases. CDR3 length: 12 amino acids. The germline CDR1 and CDR2 sequences are MDHEN and SYDVKM. Losses at the gene ends were 8 bases for V and 7 bases for J; bases not matched to a gene: 7. The CDR3: CASSVTGEEQYF. For the CDR3, the DNA is TGTGCCAGCTCCGTGACAGGGGAAGAGCAGTACTTC.

The rearrangement uses TRBV6-1 and TRBJ2-7; 10 nucleotides agree with TRBD1. CDR3 size: 15 residues. Germline-derived CDR1 and CDR2 are MNHNS and SASEGT. V shed 2 bases, J shed 2 bases, and the junction held 3 bases outside the gene matches. CDR3 DNA: TGTGCCAGCAGTGAATGGACAGGGGGTCCCTACGAGCAGTACTTC. It encodes CASSEWTGGPYEQYF.

The V and J genes are TRBV10-2 and TRBJ2-7, with D tentatively TRBD2 (6 bases). The CDR3 loop spans 14 amino acids. The germline gives CDR1 WSHSY, CDR2 SAAADI. V dropped 9 bases and J dropped 2 bases, with 17 bases sitting between them. The CDR3 spells CASQRRTTAYEQYF. For the CDR3, the DNA is TGCGCCAGTCAAAGGCGGACTACCGCCTACGAGCAGTACTTC.

This clone has only a few counts. V gene TRBV27 combines with J gene TRBJ1-1; unclear D gene. CDR3 length equals 12 residues. CDR1 and CDR2 from the germline V gene are MNHEY and SMNVEV (reference sequence). Trimming left V 3 bases short and J 6 bases short, with 8 bases between. The CDR3 here is CASSFGGSEAFF. The CDR3 DNA reads as TGTGCCAGCAGTTTTGGAGGATCTGAAGCTTTCTTT.

The chain couples TRBV28 to TRBJ1-4; D might be TRBD1 (5 bases). Trimming cost V 7 bases and J 8 bases, with 20 bases left between them. The CDR3 sequence is 15 residues long. The germline CDR1 and CDR2 sequences are MDHEN and SYDVKM. The CDR3 loop reads CASKVRDPLGEKLFF. CDR3 bases: TGTGCCAGCAAGGTCCGGGACCCGCTAGGGGAAAAACTGTTTTTT.

The V and J genes are TRBV6-5 and TRBJ1-2; D gene unclear. CDR1 and CDR2 (germline): MNHEY, SVGAGI. The CDR3 sequence is 11 residues long. Trimming left V 7 bases short and J 4 bases short, with 7 bases between. The CDR3 DNA reads as TGTGCCAGCAAGGATGGCTATGGCTACACCTTC. Residues: CASKDGYGYTF.

The chain is built from TRBV5-1 and TRBJ2-1; possible D gene TRBD2, 5 bases. Trimming stripped 0 bases from V and 0 bases from J, with 16 bases between. The CDR3 has 18 amino acids. The germline CDR1 and CDR2 sequences are SGHRS and YFSETQ. This chain's CDR3 is CASSLAPADHHSYNEQFF. The CDR3 region has the DNA TGCGCCAGCAGCTTGGCCCCAGCGGACCACCACTCCTACAATGAGCAGTTCTTC.

The rearrangement joins TRBV19 to TRBJ1-2, with D hard to call. The germline gives CDR1 LNHDA, CDR2 SQIVND (reference sequence). The germline V and J ends were trimmed by 10 bases and 7 bases, with 13 bases remaining between them. This CDR3 has 11 residues. The CDR3 bases are TGTGCCACCACGGGGAAGGGTGGCTACACCTTC. This sequence encodes CATTGKGGYTF.

The chain uses TRBV6-1 and TRBJ1-3; D call uncertain. Germline values: CDR1 MNHNS, CDR2 SASEGT. V was trimmed by 3 bases and J by 0 bases, leaving 9 bases between them. The CDR3 loop spans 15 amino acids. CDR3 nucleotide sequence: TGTGCCAGCAGTGATTTTGGACTCTCTGGAAACACCATATATTTT. It is translated as CASSDFGLSGNTIYF.

This sequence joins TRBV10-1 and TRBJ2-2; 8 bases are a match to TRBD1. Per the germline V gene, CDR1 is WNHNN and CDR2 is SYGVQD (reference sequence). There are 17 residues in the CDR3. V trimming: 5 bases; J trimming: 5 bases; junction bases outside the gene matches: 13. The CDR3 loop reads CASSRSPWTGYTGELFF. In nucleotides, the CDR3 is TGCGCCAGCAGTCGATCGCCTTGGACAGGGTATACCGGGGAGCTGTTTTTT.

This chain's CDR3 is CASSLGQDNEKLFF. In DNA, the CDR3 is TGCGCCAGCAGCTTGGGACAGGATAATGAAAAACTGTTTTTT. V and J are TRBV5-1 and TRBJ1-4; a weak D match, TRBD1 (6 bases). Germline loops: CDR1 SGHRS, CDR2 YFSETQ. Trimming removed 0 bases from V and 4 bases from J, with 7 bases in between. The CDR3 spans 14 residues.

The J gene is TRBJ2-7, the V gene TRBV5-1; TRBD1 matches 8 bases. Germline assignment: CDR1 SGHRS and CDR2 YFSETQ. The CDR3 covers 14 residues. The J segment lost 0 bases and the V segment lost 5 bases, leaving 4 bases of the junction unmatched. The CDR3 loop reads CASRGQVSSYEQYF. Here the CDR3 DNA reads TGCGCCAGCAGGGGACAGGTAAGCTCCTACGAGCAGTACTTC.

V and J are TRBV11-2 and TRBJ1-2, with D maybe TRBD1 (5 bases). Germline values: CDR1 SGHAT, CDR2 FQNNGV. This CDR3 is built from 16 residues. Deletions cut 2 bases from V and 4 bases from J, with 17 bases between. CDR3 in amino acids: CASSLPEGVRAYGYTF. As DNA, the CDR3 is TGTGCCAGCAGCTTACCGGAAGGGGTGAGGGCCTATGGCTACACCTTC. Variable domain in full (rest from reference TRBV11-2 and TRBJ1-2): EAGVAQSPRYKIIEKRQSVAFWCNPISGHATLYWYQQILGQGPKLLIQFQNNGVVDDSQLPKDRFSAERLKGVDSTLKIQPAKLEDSAVYLCASSLPEGVRAYGYTFGSGTRLTVV.

J is TRBJ1-2 and V is TRBV18, with D possibly TRBD1 on 6 matching bases. Deletions cut 4 bases from V and 4 bases from J, with 7 bases between. CDR1 and CDR2 (germline): KGHSH, LQKENI. The length of the CDR3 is 12 residues. The CDR3 nucleotides are TGTGCCAGCTCACGGACAGCCTATGGCTACACCTTC. Translated, it gives CASSRTAYGYTF. The whole variable domain, filled in from reference TRBV18 and TRBJ1-2, reads NAGVMQNPRHLVRRRGQEARLRCSPMKGHSHVYWYRQLPEEGLKFMVYLQKENIIDESGMPKERFSAEFPKEGPSILRIQQVVRGDSAAYFCASSRTAYGYTFGSGTRLTVV.